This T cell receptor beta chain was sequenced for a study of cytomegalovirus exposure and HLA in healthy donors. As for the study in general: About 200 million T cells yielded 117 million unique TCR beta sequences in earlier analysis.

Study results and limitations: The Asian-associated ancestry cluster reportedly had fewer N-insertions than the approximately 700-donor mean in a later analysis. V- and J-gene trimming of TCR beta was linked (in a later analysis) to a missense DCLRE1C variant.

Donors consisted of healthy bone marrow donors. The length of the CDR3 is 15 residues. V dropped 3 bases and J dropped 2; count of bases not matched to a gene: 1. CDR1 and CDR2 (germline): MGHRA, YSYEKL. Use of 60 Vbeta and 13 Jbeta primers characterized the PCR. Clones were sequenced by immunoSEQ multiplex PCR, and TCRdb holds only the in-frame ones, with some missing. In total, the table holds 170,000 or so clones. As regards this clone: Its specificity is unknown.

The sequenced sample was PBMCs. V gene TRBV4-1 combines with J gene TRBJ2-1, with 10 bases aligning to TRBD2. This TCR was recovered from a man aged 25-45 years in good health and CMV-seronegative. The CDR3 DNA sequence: TGCGCCAGCAGCCAGAGCGGGAGGGCCTACAATGAGCAGTTCTTC. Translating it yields CASSQSGRAYNEQFF.